These 9 T cell receptor beta chains originate from one sample sequenced in a study of blood T cell repertoires in COVID-19. Clones were read by immunoSEQ multiplex PCR, and TCRdb kept only the in-frame ones, dropping some. In the table there are about 250,000 clones, over 75% of which are singletons. Sequenced input: peripheral blood. Receptor source: a man aged 45-60 years with active or convalescent COVID-19.

Worth noting for this clone: Other DNA sequences in this sample translate to the same CDR3. The CDR3 region has the DNA TGTGCCAGCAGTGAAGGGGGGCGCACTGAAGCTTTCTTT. Translating gives CASSEGGRTEAFF. V gene TRBV6-1 combines with J gene TRBJ1-1; a weak D match, TRBD1 (6 bases). This CDR3 has 13 residues. The germline V gene has CDR1 MNHNS and CDR2 SASEGT. V was cut by 1 base and J by 4 bases, with 7 bases left in between.

V is TRBV3-1 (or the pseudogene TRBV3-2) and J is TRBJ1-3; D not resolved. Germline V gives CDR1 LGHDT, CDR2 YNNKEL (reference sequence). Trimming stripped 3 bases from V and 1 base from J, with 16 bases between. The CDR3 is 17 residues long. This CDR3 reads CASSHAGGRTSGNTIYF. CDR3 nucleotide sequence: TGTGCCAGCAGCCACGCCGGAGGGCGTACTTCTGGAAACACCATATATTTT.

V and J are TRBV7-2 and TRBJ2-1, with D perhaps TRBD2 (6 bases). Germline-derived CDR1 and CDR2 are SGHTA and FQGNSA. Trimming cost V 5 bases and J 5 bases, with 13 bases left between them. The CDR3 has 14 residues. The CDR3 nucleotides are TGTGCCAGCAGCGGGCCGCGGGATAACAATGAGCAGTTCTTC. Translating it yields CASSGPRDNNEQFF. Looking up the rest from reference TRBV7-2 and TRBJ2-1 gives the full variable domain: GAGVSQSPSNKVTEKGKDVELRCDPISGHTALYWYRQSLGQGLEFLIYFQGNSAPDKSGLPSDRFSAERTGGSVSTLTIQRTQQEDSAVYLCASSGPRDNNEQFFGPGTRLTVL.

The V and J genes are TRBV19 and TRBJ2-7, with 9 bases lining up with TRBD2. V trimming: 1 base; J trimming: 2 bases; junction bases outside the gene matches: 0. The germline gives CDR1 LNHDA, CDR2 SQIVND (reference sequence). The CDR3 is made up of 14 amino acids. DNA for the CDR3: TGTGCCAGTAGTATAGGACTAGCGGCCTACGAGCAGTACTTC. This codes for CASSIGLAAYEQYF.

A note on this clone: The same CDR3 arises from other DNA sequences in this sample as well. The V gene is TRBV9, the J gene TRBJ1-2; the D gene is possibly TRBD1 (5 bases). Trimming took 4 bases from V and 6 from J, leaving 13 bases between them. Germline V CDR1 and CDR2: SGDLS, YYNGEE. This CDR3 contains 13 residues. CDR3 nucleotide sequence: TGTGCCAGCAGCCCGGGCCAGGGCGATGGCTACACCTTC. This sequence encodes CASSPGQGDGYTF.

The gene calls are TRBV7-8 and TRBJ1-5; unclear D gene. Per the germline V gene, CDR1 is SGHVS and CDR2 is FQNEAQ. The length of the CDR3 is 17 residues. The V end was cut by 5 bases, the J end by 0 bases, with 17 bases between. CDR3: CASSATGVSYSNQPQHF. Written as DNA, the CDR3 is TGTGCCAGCAGCGCCACCGGGGTTTCATATAGCAATCAGCCCCAGCATTTT.

The gene calls are TRBV18 and TRBJ1-1; no clear D. This CDR3 has 13 residues. V lost 2 bases, J lost 5 bases, and 9 bases lay in between. Germline V CDR1 and CDR2: KGHSH, LQKENI. CDR3 residues: CASSPFSETEAFF. The DNA of the CDR3 is TGTGCCAGCTCACCATTTTCGGAGACTGAAGCTTTCTTT.

The CDR3 loop reads CASSKGQGRNEKLFF. In DNA, the CDR3 is TGTGCCAGCAGCAAAGGACAGGGGAGGAATGAAAAACTGTTTTTT. The genes are TRBV6-6 and TRBJ1-4, with 9 bases matching TRBD1. V dropped 6 bases and J dropped 5; count of bases not matched to a gene: 7. The germline CDR1 and CDR2 sequences are MNHNY and SVGAGI (reference sequence). CDR3 length: 15 amino acids.

The rearrangement links TRBV27 to TRBJ2-1; TRBD2 matches 12 bases. CDR1 MNHEY and CDR2 SMNVEV come from the germline V gene (reference sequence). V trimming: 0 bases; J trimming: 2 bases; junction bases outside the gene matches: 11. The CDR3 contains 20 residues. In DNA, the CDR3 is TGTGCCAGCAGTTTATCGAAAAGGGCACTAGCGGGGGGACCCTACAATGAGCAGTTCTTC. This translates into CASSLSKRALAGGPYNEQFF.